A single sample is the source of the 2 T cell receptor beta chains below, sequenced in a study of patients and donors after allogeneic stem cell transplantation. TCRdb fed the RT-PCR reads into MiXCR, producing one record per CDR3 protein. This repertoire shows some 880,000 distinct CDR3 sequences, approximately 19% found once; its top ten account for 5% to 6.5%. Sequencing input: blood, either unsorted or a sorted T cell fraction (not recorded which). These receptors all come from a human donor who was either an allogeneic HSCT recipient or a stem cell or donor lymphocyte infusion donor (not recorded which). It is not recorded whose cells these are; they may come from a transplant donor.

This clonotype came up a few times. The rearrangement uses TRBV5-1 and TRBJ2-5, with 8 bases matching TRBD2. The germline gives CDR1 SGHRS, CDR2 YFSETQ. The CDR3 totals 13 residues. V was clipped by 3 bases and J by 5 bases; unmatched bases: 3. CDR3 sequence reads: CASSWTSRETQYF. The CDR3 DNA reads TGCGCCAGCAGCTGGACTAGCAGGGAGACCCAGTACTTC. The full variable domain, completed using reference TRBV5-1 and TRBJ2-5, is KAGVTQTPRYLIKTRGQQVTLSCSPISGHRSVSWYQQTPGQGLQFLFEYFSETQRNKGNFPGRFSGRQFSNSRSEMNVSTLELGDSALYLCASSWTSRETQYFGPGTRLLVL.

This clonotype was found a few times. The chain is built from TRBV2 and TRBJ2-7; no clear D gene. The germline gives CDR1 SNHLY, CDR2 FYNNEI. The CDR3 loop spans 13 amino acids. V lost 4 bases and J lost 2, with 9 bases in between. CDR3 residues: CASSAVFAYEQYF. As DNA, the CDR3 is TGTGCCAGCAGTGCGGTTTTCGCCTACGAGCAGTACTTC.